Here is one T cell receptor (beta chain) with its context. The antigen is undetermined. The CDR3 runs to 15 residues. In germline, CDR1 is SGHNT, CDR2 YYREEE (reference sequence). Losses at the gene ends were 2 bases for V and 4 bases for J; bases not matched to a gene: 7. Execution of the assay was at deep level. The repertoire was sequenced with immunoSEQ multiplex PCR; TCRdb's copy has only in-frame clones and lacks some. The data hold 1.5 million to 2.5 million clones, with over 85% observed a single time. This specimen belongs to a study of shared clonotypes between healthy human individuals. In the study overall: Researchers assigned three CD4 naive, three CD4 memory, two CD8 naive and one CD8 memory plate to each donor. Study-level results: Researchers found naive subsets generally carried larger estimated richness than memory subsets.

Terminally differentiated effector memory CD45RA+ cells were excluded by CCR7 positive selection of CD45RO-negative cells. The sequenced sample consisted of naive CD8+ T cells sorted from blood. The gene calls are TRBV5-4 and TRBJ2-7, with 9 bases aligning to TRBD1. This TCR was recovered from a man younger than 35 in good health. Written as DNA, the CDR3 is TGTGCCAGCAGCTTCGAACCCGGGACAGGGTACGAGCAGTACTTC. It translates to CASSFEPGTGYEQYF.